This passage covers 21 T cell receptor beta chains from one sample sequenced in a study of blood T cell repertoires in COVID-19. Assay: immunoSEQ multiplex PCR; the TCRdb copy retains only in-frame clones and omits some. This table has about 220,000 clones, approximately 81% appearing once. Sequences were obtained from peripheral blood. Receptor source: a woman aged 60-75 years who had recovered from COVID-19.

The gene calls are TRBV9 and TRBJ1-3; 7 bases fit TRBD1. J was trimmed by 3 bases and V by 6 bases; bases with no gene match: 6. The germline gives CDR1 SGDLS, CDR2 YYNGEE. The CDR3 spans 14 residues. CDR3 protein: CASTRTGYGNTIYF. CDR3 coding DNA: TGTGCCAGCACTAGGACAGGCTATGGAAACACCATATATTTT.

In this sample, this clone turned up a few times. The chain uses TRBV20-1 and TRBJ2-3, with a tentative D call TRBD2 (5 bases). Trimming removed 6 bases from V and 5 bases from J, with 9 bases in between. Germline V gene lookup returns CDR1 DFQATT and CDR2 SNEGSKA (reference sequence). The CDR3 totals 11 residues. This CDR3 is CSAITRDTQYF. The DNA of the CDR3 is TGCAGTGCCATAACTAGAGATACGCAGTATTTT.

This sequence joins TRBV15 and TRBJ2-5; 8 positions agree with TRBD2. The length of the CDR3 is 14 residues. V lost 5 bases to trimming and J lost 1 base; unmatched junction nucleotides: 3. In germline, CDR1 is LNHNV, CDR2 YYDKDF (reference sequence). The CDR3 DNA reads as TGTGCCACCAGCCCTCGGGGGGGCCAAGAGACCCAGTACTTC. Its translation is CATSPRGGQETQYF.

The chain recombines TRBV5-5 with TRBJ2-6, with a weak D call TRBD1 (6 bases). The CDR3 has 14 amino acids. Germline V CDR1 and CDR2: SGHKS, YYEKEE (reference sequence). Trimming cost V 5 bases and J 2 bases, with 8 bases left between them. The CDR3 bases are TGTGCCAGCAGGTCAGGGGCTGGGGCCAACGTCCTGACTTTC. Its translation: CASRSGAGANVLTF. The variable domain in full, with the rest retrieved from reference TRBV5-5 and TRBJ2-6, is DAGVTQSPTHLIKTRGQQVTLRCSPISGHKSVSWYQQVLGQGPQFIFQYYEKEERGRGNFPDRFSARQFPNYSSELNVNALLLGDSALYLCASRSGAGANVLTFGAGSRLTVL.

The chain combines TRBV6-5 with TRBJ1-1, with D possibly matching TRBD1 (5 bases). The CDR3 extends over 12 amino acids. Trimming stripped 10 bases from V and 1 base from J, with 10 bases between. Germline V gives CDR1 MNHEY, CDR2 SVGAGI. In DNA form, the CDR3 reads TGTGCCACCAGGGACTGGAACACTGAAGCTTTCTTT. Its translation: CATRDWNTEAFF.

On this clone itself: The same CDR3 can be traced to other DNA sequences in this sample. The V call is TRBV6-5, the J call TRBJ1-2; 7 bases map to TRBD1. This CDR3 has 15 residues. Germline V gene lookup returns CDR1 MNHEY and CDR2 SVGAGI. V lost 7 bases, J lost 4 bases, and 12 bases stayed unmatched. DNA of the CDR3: TGTGCCAGCAAATTTACAGGGGACCCCACCTATGGCTACACCTTC. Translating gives CASKFTGDPTYGYTF.

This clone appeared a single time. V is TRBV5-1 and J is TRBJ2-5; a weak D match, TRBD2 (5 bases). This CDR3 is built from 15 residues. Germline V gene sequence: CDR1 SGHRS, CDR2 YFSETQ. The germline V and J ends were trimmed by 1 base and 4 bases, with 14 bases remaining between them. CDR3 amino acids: CASSLLAGPPETQYF. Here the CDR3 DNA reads TGCGCCAGCAGCTTGTTGGCGGGCCCCCCAGAGACCCAGTACTTC.

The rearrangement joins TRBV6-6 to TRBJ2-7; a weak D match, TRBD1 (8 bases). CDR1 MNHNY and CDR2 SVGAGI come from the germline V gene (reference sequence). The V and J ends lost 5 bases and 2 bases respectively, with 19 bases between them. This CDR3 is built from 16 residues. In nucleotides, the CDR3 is TGTGCCAGCAGTACCAACAGGGGGGGCTTAACCTACGAGCAGTACTTC. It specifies CASSTNRGGLTYEQYF.

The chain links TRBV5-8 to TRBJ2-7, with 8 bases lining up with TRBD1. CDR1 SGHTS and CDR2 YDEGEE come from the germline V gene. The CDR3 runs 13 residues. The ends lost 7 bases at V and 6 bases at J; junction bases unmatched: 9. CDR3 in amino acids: CASVNRGVSEQYF. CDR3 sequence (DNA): TGTGCCAGCGTGAACAGGGGGGTAAGCGAGCAGTACTTC.

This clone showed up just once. The CDR3 here is CASGLVQGGKLFF. The CDR3 DNA follows: TGTGCTAGTGGTTTGGTACAGGGGGGCAAACTGTTTTTT. The V gene is TRBV12-5, the J gene TRBJ1-4; TRBD1 matches 8 bases. V lost 0 bases, J lost 11 bases, and 2 bases stayed unmatched. This CDR3 is 13 amino acids long. Per germline, CDR1 LGHNT and CDR2 FRNRAP.

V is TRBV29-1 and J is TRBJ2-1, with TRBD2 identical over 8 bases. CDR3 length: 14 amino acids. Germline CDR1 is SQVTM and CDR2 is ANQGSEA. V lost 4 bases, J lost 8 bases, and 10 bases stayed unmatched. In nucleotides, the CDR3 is TGCAGCGTTGTTACGGGGGGGCCTGGGGATGAGCAGTTCTTC. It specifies CSVVTGGPGDEQFF.

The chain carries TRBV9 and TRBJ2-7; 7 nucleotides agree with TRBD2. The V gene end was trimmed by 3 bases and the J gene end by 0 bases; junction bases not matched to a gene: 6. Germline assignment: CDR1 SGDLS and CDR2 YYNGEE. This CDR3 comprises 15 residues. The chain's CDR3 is CASSETAGSSYEQYF. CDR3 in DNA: TGTGCCAGCAGCGAAACAGCGGGGAGCTCCTACGAGCAGTACTTC.

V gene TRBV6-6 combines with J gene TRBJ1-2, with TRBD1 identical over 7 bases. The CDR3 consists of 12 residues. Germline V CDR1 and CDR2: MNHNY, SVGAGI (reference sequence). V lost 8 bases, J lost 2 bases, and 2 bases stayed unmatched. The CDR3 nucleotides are TGTGCCAGCCAGGGACAGAACTATGGCTACACCTTC. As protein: CASQGQNYGYTF.

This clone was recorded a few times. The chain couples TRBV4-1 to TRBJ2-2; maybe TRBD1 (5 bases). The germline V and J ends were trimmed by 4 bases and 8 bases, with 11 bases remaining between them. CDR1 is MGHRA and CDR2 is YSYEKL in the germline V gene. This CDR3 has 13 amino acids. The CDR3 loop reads CASSPGMGGELFF. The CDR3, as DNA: TGCGCCAGCAGCCCAGGGATGGGAGGGGAGCTGTTTTTT.

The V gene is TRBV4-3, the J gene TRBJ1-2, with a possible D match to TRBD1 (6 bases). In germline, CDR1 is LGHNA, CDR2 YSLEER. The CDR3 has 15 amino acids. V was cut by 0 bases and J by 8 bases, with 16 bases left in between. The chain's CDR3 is CASSQDSGGLGGYTF. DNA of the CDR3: TGCGCCAGCAGCCAAGATAGCGGGGGGCTTGGGGGCTACACCTTC.

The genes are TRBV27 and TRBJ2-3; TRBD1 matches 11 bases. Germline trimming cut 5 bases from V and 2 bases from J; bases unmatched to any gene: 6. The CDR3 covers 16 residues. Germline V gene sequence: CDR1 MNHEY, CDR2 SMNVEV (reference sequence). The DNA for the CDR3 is TGTGCCAGCAGTCCCGGGACAGGGGGTACCACAGATACGCAGTATTTT. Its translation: CASSPGTGGTTDTQYF.

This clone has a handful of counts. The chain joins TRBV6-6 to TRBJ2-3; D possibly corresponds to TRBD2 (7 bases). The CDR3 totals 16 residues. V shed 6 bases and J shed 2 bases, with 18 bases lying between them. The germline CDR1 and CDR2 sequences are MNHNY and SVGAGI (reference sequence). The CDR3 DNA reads TGTGCCAGCAGCCCCCCTAGGGGGGGCCCCACAGATACGCAGTATTTT. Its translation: CASSPPRGGPTDTQYF.

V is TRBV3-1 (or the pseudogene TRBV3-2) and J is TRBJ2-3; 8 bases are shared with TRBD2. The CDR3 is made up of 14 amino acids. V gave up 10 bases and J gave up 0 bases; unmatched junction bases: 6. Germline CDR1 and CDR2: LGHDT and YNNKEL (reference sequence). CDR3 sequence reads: CANGGVSSTDTQYF. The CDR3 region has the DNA TGTGCCAACGGGGGGGTGTCTAGCACAGATACGCAGTATTTT.

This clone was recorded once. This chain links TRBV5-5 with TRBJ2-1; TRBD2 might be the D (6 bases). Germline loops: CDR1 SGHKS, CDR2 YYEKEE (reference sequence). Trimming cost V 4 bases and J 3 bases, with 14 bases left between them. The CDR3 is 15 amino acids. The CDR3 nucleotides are TGTGCCAGCAGCCTGACTGTGGAGGGCTACAATGAGCAGTTCTTC. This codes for CASSLTVEGYNEQFF. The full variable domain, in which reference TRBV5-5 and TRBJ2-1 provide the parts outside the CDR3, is DAGVTQSPTHLIKTRGQQVTLRCSPISGHKSVSWYQQVLGQGPQFIFQYYEKEERGRGNFPDRFSARQFPNYSSELNVNALLLGDSALYLCASSLTVEGYNEQFFGPGTRLTVL.

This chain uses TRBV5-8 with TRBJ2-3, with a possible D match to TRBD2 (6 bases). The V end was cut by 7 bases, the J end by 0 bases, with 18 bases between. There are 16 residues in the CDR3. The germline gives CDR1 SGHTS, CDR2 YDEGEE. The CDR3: CASPRLVGSSTDTQYF. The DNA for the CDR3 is TGTGCCAGCCCAAGACTAGTCGGCTCTAGCACAGATACGCAGTATTTT.

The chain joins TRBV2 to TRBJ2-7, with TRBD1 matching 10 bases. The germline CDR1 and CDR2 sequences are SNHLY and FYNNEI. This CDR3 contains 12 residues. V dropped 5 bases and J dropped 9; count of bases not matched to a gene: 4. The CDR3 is CASSSDRGRQYF. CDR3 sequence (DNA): TGTGCCAGCAGTTCCGACAGGGGGCGGCAGTACTTC.